The present TCR beta chain was sequenced within a study of blood T cell repertoires in COVID-19. Whole-study context: Acute and convalescent COVID-19 specimens originated in the United States, Italy and Spain. T cells, B-cell-depleted T cells, or PBMCs provided the cDNA or gDNA that served as material.

Authors' processing steps: Nucleated cell number was recorded as an estimate derived from reference gene primer amplification. Produced via immunoSEQ multiplex PCR; TCRdb's table is partial and in-frame only. The V and J calls and the clone size are those of that table, but D and trimming were determined from the DNA. Among about 110,000 clones, almost 85% were seen once, and the ten largest hold roughly 4.4%. Germline lookup yields CDR1 SGHRS and CDR2 YFSETQ. The CDR3 sequence is 14 residues long. The V end was cut by 4 bases, the J end by 1 base, with 11 bases between. This receptor was taken from a human donor in a cohort sampled during active COVID-19. The V call is TRBV5-1, the J call TRBJ2-5, with a tentative D call TRBD1 (5 bases). Sequenced input: peripheral blood. The CDR3 region has the DNA TGCGCCAGCAGCCCTGGGGCAACCCAAGAGACCCAGTACTTC. It codes for CASSPGATQETQYF.